This TCR beta chain originates from a study of OX40 agonist ivuxolimab in advanced cancers. This clone was observed once. V gave up 0 bases and J gave up 9 bases; unmatched junction bases: 6. This CDR3 has 15 amino acids. Germline V gives CDR1 MNHNY, CDR2 SVGAGI (reference sequence). Here immunoSEQ multiplex PCR was the method, and the copy in TCRdb shows in-frame clones only, minus some. Counted here are approximately 19,000 clones, 90% occurring once; the ten biggest clones make up approximately 50%. The source is an adult with an advanced solid tumor such as melanoma, head and neck, liver or kidney cancer. Sequenced here: CD4+ or CD8+ T cells sorted from blood, sampled in a trial of the OX40 agonist ivuxolimab. V gene TRBV6-6 combines with J gene TRBJ2-1; 9 nucleotides line up with TRBD2. The CDR3 region is CASSYSRLAESEQFF. The CDR3 DNA reads as TGTGCCAGCAGTTACTCTCGACTAGCGGAGAGTGAGCAGTTCTTC.